This is a list of T cell receptor beta chains from one sample in a study of T cell repertoires in cytomegalovirus infection. TCRdb reprocessed the reads with MiXCR, giving one entry per CDR3 protein. The sample shows more than 150,000 distinct CDR3 sequences, 28% of them seen only once. Sequencing was done on a sample of PBMCs. The receptors were sampled from a human donor in good health (CMV status not recorded). Some clones in this sample may be carry-over from other donors' samples. Each CDR3 is given with its conserved first and last residue. Fields, in order: CDR3 protein, D gene, J gene, V gene, clone size. The D gene is left open where the match is weak. Expanded clones get a size class; other rows say once, few or many, or leave the size out.

CDR3 protein: CSVEPGQGANEQFF; D gene: TRBD1; J gene: TRBJ2-1; V gene: TRBV29-1; clone size: NA
CDR3 protein: CAISGNELGSAEAFF; D gene: NA; J gene: TRBJ1-1; V gene: TRBV10-3; clone size: NA
CDR3 protein: CASSLKTAYNSPLHF; D gene: NA; J gene: TRBJ1-6; V gene: TRBV12-3/TRBV12-4; clone size: few
CDR3 protein: CASSPGDNPGDEQFF; D gene: NA; J gene: TRBJ2-1; V gene: TRBV7-3; clone size: few
CDR3 protein: CASSLGVVWTGSEKLFF; D gene: TRBD1; J gene: TRBJ1-4; V gene: TRBV7-9; clone size: few
CDR3 protein: CASSLAGAHEQYF; D gene: NA; J gene: TRBJ2-7; V gene: TRBV7-9; clone size: many
CDR3 protein: CASTGQENQPQHF; D gene: NA; J gene: TRBJ1-5; V gene: TRBV2; clone size: NA
CDR3 protein: CASRQDRETEAFF; D gene: TRBD1; J gene: TRBJ1-1; V gene: TRBV6-4; clone size: NA
CDR3 protein: CASSLDGQGMNEKLFF; D gene: TRBD1; J gene: TRBJ1-4; V gene: TRBV5-1; clone size: many
CDR3 protein: CASSRTEAFF; D gene: NA; J gene: TRBJ1-1; V gene: TRBV6-6; clone size: few
CDR3 protein: CASTLGGGTTDTQYF; D gene: NA; J gene: TRBJ2-3; V gene: TRBV19; clone size: few
CDR3 protein: CAISAGTSAYEQYF; D gene: TRBD2; J gene: TRBJ2-7; V gene: TRBV7-4; clone size: NA
CDR3 protein: CASSDMLYTGELFF; D gene: NA; J gene: TRBJ2-2; V gene: TRBV6-1; clone size: few
CDR3 protein: CASSQRTATEAFF; D gene: NA; J gene: TRBJ1-1; V gene: TRBV14; clone size: few
CDR3 protein: CASSGGQLYEQYF; D gene: TRBD1; J gene: TRBJ2-7; V gene: TRBV12-3/TRBV12-4; clone size: many
CDR3 protein: CASSEALFQGAFNYNEQFF; D gene: NA; J gene: TRBJ2-1; V gene: TRBV2; clone size: once
CDR3 protein: CASTSPYGDTEAFF; D gene: NA; J gene: TRBJ1-1; V gene: TRBV10-2; clone size: NA
CDR3 protein: CASSPRLAGGNNEQFF; D gene: TRBD2; J gene: TRBJ2-1; V gene: TRBV7-2; clone size: many
CDR3 protein: CTIRHGPETQYF; D gene: NA; J gene: TRBJ2-5; V gene: TRBV29-1; clone size: NA
CDR3 protein: CASSYMQGGGEQFF; D gene: NA; J gene: TRBJ2-1; V gene: TRBV6-2/TRBV6-3; clone size: NA
CDR3 protein: CASRSRGTGAGEQYF; D gene: TRBD1; J gene: TRBJ2-7; V gene: TRBV5-1; clone size: NA
CDR3 protein: CASTPSRRSGANVLTF; D gene: NA; J gene: TRBJ2-6; V gene: TRBV19; clone size: NA
CDR3 protein: CSVDQPSSGANVLTF; D gene: NA; J gene: TRBJ2-6; V gene: TRBV29-1; clone size: few
CDR3 protein: CASSPETGWSTEAFF; D gene: NA; J gene: TRBJ1-1; V gene: TRBV4-2; clone size: few
CDR3 protein: CASRVRQLNNSPLHF; D gene: NA; J gene: TRBJ1-6; V gene: TRBV6-5; clone size: few
CDR3 protein: CASGPPGFSGANVLTF; D gene: NA; J gene: TRBJ2-6; V gene: TRBV12-5; clone size: NA
CDR3 protein: CATEDSRNSPLHF; D gene: NA; J gene: TRBJ1-6; V gene: TRBV28; clone size: NA
CDR3 protein: CASSLADRGVPDTQYF; D gene: TRBD1; J gene: TRBJ2-3; V gene: TRBV5-1; clone size: few
CDR3 protein: CASRIDRADTEAFF; D gene: TRBD1; J gene: TRBJ1-1; V gene: TRBV6-6; clone size: once
CDR3 protein: CASSVSRGETQYF; D gene: NA; J gene: TRBJ2-5; V gene: TRBV12-3/TRBV12-4; clone size: few
CDR3 protein: CASSLEVGTGAKETQYF; D gene: NA; J gene: TRBJ2-5; V gene: TRBV7-3; clone size: NA
CDR3 protein: CASGSWGTDTQYF; D gene: NA; J gene: TRBJ2-3; V gene: TRBV5-4; clone size: NA
CDR3 protein: CASSTRVSGNQPQHF; D gene: NA; J gene: TRBJ1-5; V gene: TRBV19; clone size: few
CDR3 protein: CASSPTDYNEQFF; D gene: NA; J gene: TRBJ2-1; V gene: TRBV7-2; clone size: many
CDR3 protein: CASSPGQVQNNEQFF; D gene: NA; J gene: TRBJ2-1; V gene: TRBV7-2; clone size: many
CDR3 protein: CASSLSGGTNEKLFF; D gene: NA; J gene: TRBJ1-4; V gene: TRBV7-3; clone size: many